One sample yielded the 9 T cell receptor beta chains listed below, sequenced in a study of early T cells in non-severe SARS-CoV-2 infection. TCRdb reprocessed the 5' RACE reads with MiXCR, giving one entry per CDR3 protein. The sample lists approximately 50,000 distinct CDR3 sequences, about 9.3% occurring once. Material for sequencing was whole blood. Receptor source: an adult who was a healthcare worker with PCR-confirmed SARS-CoV-2 infection or an uninfected control (not recorded which).

This clonotype was observed a handful of times. The V call is TRBV7-2, the J call TRBJ1-2; the D is unclear. Germline-derived CDR1 and CDR2 are SGHTA and FQGNSA. The V end lost 1 base, the J end lost 0 bases, and 12 bases lay between the germline ends. The CDR3 extends over 16 amino acids. CDR3 nucleotides: TGTGCCAGCAGCTTAGTTGAGACATCCGCTAACTATGGCTACACCTTC. It specifies CASSLVETSANYGYTF.

In this sample, this clonotype turned up a few times. The chain has TRBV28 and TRBJ1-6; D ambiguous. This CDR3 has 16 residues. The V and J ends lost 1 base and 7 bases respectively, with 14 bases between them. CDR1 and CDR2 (germline): MDHEN, SYDVKM. CDR3 sequence reads: CASSLSENLRNSPLHF. The CDR3 nucleotides read TGTGCCAGCAGTTTATCAGAGAACCTCCGGAATTCACCCCTCCACTTT. Supplemented by reference TRBV28 and TRBJ1-6, the full variable domain reads DVKVTQSSRYLVKRTGEKVFLECVQDMDHENMFWYRQDPGLGLRLIYFSYDVKMKEKGDIPEGYSVSREKKERFSLILESASTNQTSMYLCASSLSENLRNSPLHFGNGTRLTVT.

Many counts were recorded for this clonotype. The chain employs TRBV4-1 and TRBJ2-1; 16 bases map to TRBD2. Germline CDR1 is MGHRA and CDR2 is YSYEKL. V shed 3 bases and J 2 bases; nucleotides not matched to a gene: 7. This CDR3 is 19 amino acids long. In DNA form, the CDR3 reads TGCGCCAGCAGCCATCCGGGACTAGCGGGAGGGCCGGCCTACAATGAGCAGTTCTTC. As protein: CASSHPGLAGGPAYNEQFF.

This chain links TRBV10-3 with TRBJ2-2; 7 bases fit TRBD2. CDR1 and CDR2 from the germline V gene are ENHRY and SYGVKD. J gave up 2 bases and V 0 bases, and 6 bases lay outside the gene matches. The CDR3 is 17 amino acids. The DNA for the CDR3 is TGTGCCATCAGTGAGTCGTCTCTAGCGGCCAACACCGGGGAGCTGTTTTTT. It translates to CAISESSLAANTGELFF.

This clonotype was counted ten times or more. DNA of the CDR3: TGTGCCAGCAGCCAGCGACTGTCGATAGGACGACAAATATACAATGAGCAGTTCTTC. It translates to CASSQRLSIGRQIYNEQFF. The chain uses TRBV14 and TRBJ2-1; no reliable D call. Per the germline V gene, CDR1 is SGHDN and CDR2 is FVKESK. Trimming removed 3 bases from V and 4 bases from J, with 25 bases in between. CDR3 length: 19 amino acids.

The chain links TRBV12-5 to TRBJ2-2, with 10 bases lining up with TRBD1. Germline-derived CDR1 and CDR2 are LGHNT and FRNRAP. The CDR3 extends over 16 amino acids. V trimming: 4 bases; J trimming: 3 bases; junction bases outside the gene matches: 5. The DNA of the CDR3 is TGTGCTAGTGGTTCAGCCGGGACAGGGGACACCGGGGAGCTGTTTTTT. As protein: CASGSAGTGDTGELFF.

The chain recombines TRBV25-1 with TRBJ2-1; 16 positions match TRBD2. V lost 3 bases, J lost 9 bases, and 5 bases stayed unmatched. Germline assignment: CDR1 MGHDK and CDR2 SYGVNS. The CDR3 is 16 amino acids. The CDR3 nucleotides are TGTGCCAGCAGTGACCACGGGACTAGCGGGAGGGCTGAGCAGTTCTTC. Encoded protein: CASSDHGTSGRAEQFF.

The V call is TRBV4-2, the J call TRBJ1-3; 7 bases map to TRBD1. The CDR3 covers 15 residues. With V trimmed by 2 bases and J by 6 bases, 7 bases remained unmatched. From germline, CDR1 is LGHNA and CDR2 YNFKEQ. This CDR3 is CASSQRQGLSNTIYF. The CDR3 DNA follows: TGTGCCAGCAGCCAAAGACAGGGCTTATCAAACACCATATATTTT.

This clonotype was seen ten or more times. The chain has TRBV18 and TRBJ2-1, with D perhaps TRBD2 (5 bases). The CDR3 runs to 16 residues. The germline V gene has CDR1 KGHSH and CDR2 LQKENI. The V end lost 0 bases, the J end lost 7 bases, and 16 bases lay between the germline ends. The CDR3 spells CASSPPGPSPGNEQFF. CDR3 DNA: TGTGCCAGCTCACCACCCGGCCCTTCTCCGGGGAATGAGCAGTTCTTC.